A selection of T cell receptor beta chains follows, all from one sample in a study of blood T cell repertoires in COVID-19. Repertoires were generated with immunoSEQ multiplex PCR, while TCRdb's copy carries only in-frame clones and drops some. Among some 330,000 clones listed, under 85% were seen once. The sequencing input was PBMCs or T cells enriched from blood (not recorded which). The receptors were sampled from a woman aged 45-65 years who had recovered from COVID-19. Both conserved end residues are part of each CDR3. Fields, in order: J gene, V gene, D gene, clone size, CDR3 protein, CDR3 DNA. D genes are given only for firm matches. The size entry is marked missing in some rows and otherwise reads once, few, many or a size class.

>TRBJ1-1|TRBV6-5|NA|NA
CASSYSPDRLEAFF
TGTGCCAGCAGTTACTCGCCCGACAGACTTGAAGCTTTCTTT
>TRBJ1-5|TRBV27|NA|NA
CASRRQNQPQHF
TGTGCCAGCCGTCGACAGAATCAGCCCCAGCATTTT
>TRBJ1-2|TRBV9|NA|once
CASSTPWGDGYTF
TGTGCCAGCAGCACGCCTTGGGGGGATGGCTACACCTTC
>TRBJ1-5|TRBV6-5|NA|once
CASSPALGLPQHF
TGTGCCAGCAGCCCGGCGCTTGGGCTGCCCCAGCATTTT
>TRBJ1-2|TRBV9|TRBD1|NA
CASSPAPTGLYGYTF
TGTGCCAGCAGCCCCGCGCCGACAGGGCTCTATGGCTACACCTTC
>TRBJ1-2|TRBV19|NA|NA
CASSIQASYGYTF
TGTGCCAGTAGTATACAGGCGTCCTATGGCTACACCTTC
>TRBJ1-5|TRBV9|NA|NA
CASSVDPATGPQHF
TGTGCCAGCAGCGTAGATCCTGCAACAGGGCCCCAGCATTTT
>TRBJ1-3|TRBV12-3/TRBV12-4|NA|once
CASGGRGGNTIYF
TGTGCCAGCGGAGGCAGGGGCGGAAACACCATATATTTT
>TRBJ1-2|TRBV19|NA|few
CASSPQGNWYGYTF
TGTGCCAGTAGCCCCCAGGGAAATTGGTATGGCTACACCTTC
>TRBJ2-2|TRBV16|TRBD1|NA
CASSPSTGVITGELFF
TGTGCCAGCAGCCCCTCGACAGGGGTGATCACCGGGGAGCTGTTTTTT
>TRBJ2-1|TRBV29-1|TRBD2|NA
CSVWGGGGYNEQFF
TGCAGCGTCTGGGGTGGCGGGGGGTACAATGAGCAGTTCTTC
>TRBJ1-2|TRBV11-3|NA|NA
CASSPSAGASGYGYTF
TGTGCCAGCAGCCCGTCGGCGGGGGCGTCGGGCTATGGCTACACCTTC
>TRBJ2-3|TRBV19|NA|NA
CASSLGTADTQYF
TGTGCCAGTAGTCTGGGCACGGCAGATACGCAGTATTTT
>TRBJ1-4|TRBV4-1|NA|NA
CASSQDGGGTNEKLFF
TGCGCCAGCAGCCAAGATGGCGGGGGTACTAATGAAAAACTGTTTTTT
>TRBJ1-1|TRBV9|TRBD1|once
CASSAPSTGLSTEAFF
TGTGCCAGCAGCGCCCCCTCGACAGGGCTGAGCACTGAAGCTTTCTTT
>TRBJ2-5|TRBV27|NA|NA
CASSLSWARSETQYF
TGTGCCAGCAGTTTATCCTGGGCCAGGTCAGAGACCCAGTACTTC
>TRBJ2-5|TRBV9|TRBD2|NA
CASSVASGGGETQYF
TGTGCCAGCAGCGTAGCTAGCGGGGGAGGTGAGACCCAGTACTTC
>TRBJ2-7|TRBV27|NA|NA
CASSLWAGYDEQYF
TGTGCCAGCAGTTTATGGGCAGGGTACGACGAGCAGTACTTC
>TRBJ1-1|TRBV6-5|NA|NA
CASIKQGNTEAFF
TGTGCCAGCATAAAGCAGGGAAACACTGAAGCTTTCTTT
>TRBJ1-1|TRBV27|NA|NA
CASSFGAGNTEAFF
TGTGCCAGCAGTTTTGGAGCGGGAAACACTGAAGCTTTCTTT
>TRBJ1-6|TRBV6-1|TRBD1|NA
CASSEAGGPSPLHF
TGTGCCAGCAGTGAGGCAGGGGGCCCTTCACCCCTCCACTTT
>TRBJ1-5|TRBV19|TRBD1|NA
CASSRDRVGQPQHF
TGTGCCAGTAGTCGTGACAGGGTTGGTCAGCCCCAGCATTTT
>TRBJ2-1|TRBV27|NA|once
CASSSHLLIAGNNEQFF
TGTGCCAGCAGTTCCCACCTTCTTATAGCTGGAAACAATGAGCAGTTCTTC
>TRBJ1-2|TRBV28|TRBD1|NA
CASSSRQGIYYGYTF
TGTGCCAGCAGTTCCAGACAGGGGATTTACTATGGCTACACCTTC
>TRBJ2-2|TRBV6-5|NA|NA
CASSYSSARHTGELFF
TGTGCCAGCAGTTACTCATCAGCGAGACACACCGGGGAGCTGTTTTTT
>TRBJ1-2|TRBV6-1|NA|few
CASSEVAGSGYTF
TGTGCCAGCAGTGAAGTTGCAGGGTCCGGCTACACCTTC
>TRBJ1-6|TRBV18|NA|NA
CASSPLRDTNSPLHF
TGTGCCAGCTCACCACTCCGGGACACTAATTCACCCCTCCACTTT
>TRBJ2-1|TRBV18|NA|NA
CASSPSTVFYNEQFF
TGTGCCAGCTCACCTTCGACAGTCTTCTACAATGAGCAGTTCTTC
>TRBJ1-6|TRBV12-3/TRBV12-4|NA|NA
CASRSGSSSPLHF
TGTGCCAGCCGTTCCGGGAGTAGTTCACCCCTCCACTTT
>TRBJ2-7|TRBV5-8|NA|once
CASSFGYGYEQYF
TGTGCCAGCAGCTTTGGTTACGGCTACGAGCAGTACTTC
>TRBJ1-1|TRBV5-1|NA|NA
CASSLFGEGTEAFF
TGCGCCAGCAGCTTGTTTGGGGAGGGAACTGAAGCTTTCTTT
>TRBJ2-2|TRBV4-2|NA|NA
CASSQYAAGELFF
TGTGCCAGCAGCCAATACGCGGCCGGGGAGCTGTTTTTT
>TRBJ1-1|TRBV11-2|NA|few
CASSRDLLLMNTEAFF
TGTGCCAGCAGCAGAGACCTATTACTAATGAACACTGAAGCTTTCTTT
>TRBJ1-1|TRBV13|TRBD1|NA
CASSSRRQGRTEAFF
TGTGCCAGCAGCTCCCGACGACAGGGGCGCACTGAAGCTTTCTTT
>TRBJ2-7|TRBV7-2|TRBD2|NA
CASSLATGGNEQYF
TGTGCCAGCAGCTTAGCGACGGGAGGGAACGAGCAGTACTTC
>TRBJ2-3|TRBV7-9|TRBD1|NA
CASRFRDRGTDTQYF
TGTGCCAGCAGATTCCGGGACAGGGGTACAGATACGCAGTATTTT
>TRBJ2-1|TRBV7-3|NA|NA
CASSLSSVVRNEQFF
TGTGCCAGCAGCTTGAGCAGCGTCGTTCGGAATGAGCAGTTCTTC
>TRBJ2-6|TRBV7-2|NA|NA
CASSLTFAFRSGANVLTF
TGTGCCAGCAGCTTAACTTTCGCGTTCCGCTCTGGGGCCAACGTCCTGACTTTC
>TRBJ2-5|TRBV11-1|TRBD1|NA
CASSWGTEETQYF
TGTGCCAGCAGCTGGGGGACAGAAGAGACCCAGTACTTC
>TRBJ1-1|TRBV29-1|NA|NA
CSVVANTEAFF
TGCAGCGTTGTAGCGAACACTGAAGCTTTCTTT
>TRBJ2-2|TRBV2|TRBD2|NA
CASSPVPGGYTGELFF
TGTGCCAGCAGCCCCGTCCCGGGAGGTTACACCGGGGAGCTGTTTTTT
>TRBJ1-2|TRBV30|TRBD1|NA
CAWLTGTGFYSSGYTF
TGTGCCTGGCTTACCGGGACAGGGTTTTATTCCTCGGGCTACACCTTC
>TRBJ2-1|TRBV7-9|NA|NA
CASSLYSRESGNEQFF
TGTGCCAGCAGCTTATACTCCCGGGAGTCAGGCAATGAGCAGTTCTTC
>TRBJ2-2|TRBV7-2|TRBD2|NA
CASSFTAGGGTGELFF
TGTGCCAGCAGCTTTACAGCGGGAGGTGGGACCGGGGAGCTGTTTTTT
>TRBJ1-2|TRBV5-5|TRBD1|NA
CASSLGWSGTEGSTF
TGTGCCAGCAGCTTGGGATGGTCGGGGACAGAAGGGAGCACCTTC
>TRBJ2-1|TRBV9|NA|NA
CASSVGWGGTNEQFF
TGTGCCAGCAGCGTAGGGTGGGGCGGAACCAATGAGCAGTTCTTC
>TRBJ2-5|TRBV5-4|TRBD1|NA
CASSGQGRETQYF
TGTGCCAGCAGTGGACAGGGACGGGAGACCCAGTACTTC
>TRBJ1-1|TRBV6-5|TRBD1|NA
CASSYDRGTTEAFF
TGTGCCAGCAGTTATGACAGGGGAACGACTGAAGCTTTCTTT